This TCR beta chain was captured in a study of PD-L1 blockade in urothelial cancer. Germline CDR1 SGHRS, CDR2 YFSETQ. The CDR3 is 16 residues long. V was trimmed by 0 bases and J by 0 bases, leaving 11 bases between them. Repertoires were generated with immunoSEQ multiplex PCR, while TCRdb's copy carries only in-frame clones and drops some. This repertoire shows roughly 25,000 clones, 84% found once; its top ten account for roughly 9.1%. This sequence was found in a man aged 70-80 years with urothelial cancer. Here the sequenced sample was PBMCs, taken around atezolizumab (anti-PD-L1) treatment. V is TRBV5-1 and J is TRBJ2-3; tentative D call: TRBD2 (5 bases). The CDR3 protein is CASSLADSPSTDTQYF. CDR3 DNA sequence: TGCGCCAGCAGCTTGGCGGACTCTCCTAGCACAGATACGCAGTATTTT.